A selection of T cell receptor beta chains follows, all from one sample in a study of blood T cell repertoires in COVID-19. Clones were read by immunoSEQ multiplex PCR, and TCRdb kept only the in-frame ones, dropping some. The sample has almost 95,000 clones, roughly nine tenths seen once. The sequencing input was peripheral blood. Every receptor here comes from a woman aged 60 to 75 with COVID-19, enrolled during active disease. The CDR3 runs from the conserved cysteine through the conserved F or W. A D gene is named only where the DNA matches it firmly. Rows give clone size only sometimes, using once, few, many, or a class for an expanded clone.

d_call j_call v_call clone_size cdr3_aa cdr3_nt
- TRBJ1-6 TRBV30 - CAWRSQGGSPLHF TGTGCCTGGAGAAGTCAGGGAGGCTCACCCCTCCACTTT
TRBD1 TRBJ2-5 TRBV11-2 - CASSFIDRAQETQYF TGTGCCAGCAGCTTCATTGACAGGGCTCAAGAGACCCAGTACTTC
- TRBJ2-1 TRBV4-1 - CASSQLAGRNEQFF TGCGCCAGCAGCCAATTAGCCGGAAGGAATGAGCAGTTCTTC
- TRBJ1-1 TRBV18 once CASSPLAENTEAFF TGTGCCAGCTCACCCTTGGCTGAGAACACTGAAGCTTTCTTT
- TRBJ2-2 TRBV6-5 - CASGRVAGELFF TGTGCCAGCGGTCGGGTGGCCGGGGAGCTGTTTTTT
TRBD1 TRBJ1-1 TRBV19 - CASKPGQGGTEAFF TGTGCCAGTAAACCGGGACAGGGCGGAACTGAAGCTTTCTTT
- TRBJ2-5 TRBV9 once CASSVVSSPETQYF TGTGCCAGCAGCGTAGTGTCGAGCCCCGAGACCCAGTACTTC
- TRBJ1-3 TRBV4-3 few CASSQFETGTGPITGNTIYF TGCGCCAGCAGCCAGTTCGAAACGGGAACAGGGCCCATCACTGGAAACACCATATATTTT
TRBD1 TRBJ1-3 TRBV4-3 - CASSETGNRNTIYF TGCGCCAGCAGCGAGACAGGGAACAGAAACACCATATATTTT
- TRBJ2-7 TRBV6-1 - CASSEPRGRHYEQYF TGTGCCAGCAGTGAACCGAGAGGGAGACACTACGAGCAGTACTTC
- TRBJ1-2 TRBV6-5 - CASSSPRLGAYGYTF TGTGCCAGCAGTTCCCCCCGTTTGGGCGCCTATGGCTACACCTTC
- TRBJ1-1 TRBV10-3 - CAISIREAGTEAFF TGTGCCATCAGCATCAGGGAGGCGGGAACTGAAGCTTTCTTT
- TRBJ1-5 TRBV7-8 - CASSSTGTPASNQPQHF TGTGCCAGCAGCTCCACCGGGACTCCGGCTAGCAATCAGCCCCAGCATTTT
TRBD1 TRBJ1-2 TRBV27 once CASRNGQAGYGYTF TGTGCCAGCAGAAATGGACAGGCGGGCTATGGCTACACCTTC
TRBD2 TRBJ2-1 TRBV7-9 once CASSPPAGGNNEQFF TGTGCCAGCAGCCCCCCAGCGGGGGGGAACAATGAGCAGTTCTTC
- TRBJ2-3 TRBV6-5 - CASTRSGGDTQYF TGTGCCAGCACGAGAAGCGGAGGAGATACGCAGTATTTT
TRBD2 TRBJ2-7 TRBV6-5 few CATAPPSGGAGEQYF TGTGCCACCGCTCCTCCTAGCGGGGGGGCCGGCGAGCAGTACTTC
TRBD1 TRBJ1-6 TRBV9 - CASSPGQGHSPLHF TGTGCCAGCAGCCCGGGACAGGGGCATTCACCCCTCCACTTT
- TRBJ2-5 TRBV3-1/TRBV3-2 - CASRGALARETQYF TGTGCCAGCAGAGGAGCCCTAGCTCGGGAGACCCAGTACTTC
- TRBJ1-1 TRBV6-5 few CASSPESRRVTEAFF TGTGCCAGCAGTCCCGAGTCCCGACGGGTTACTGAAGCTTTCTTT
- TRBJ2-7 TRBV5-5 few CASSLDREHFVF TGTGCCAGCAGCTTGGACAGAGAGCATTTTGTCTTC
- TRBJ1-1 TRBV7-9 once CASSSSMNTEAFF TGTGCCAGCAGCTCATCCATGAACACTGAAGCTTTCTTT